The 6 T cell receptor beta chains given below trace back to one sample, sequenced in a study of Graves' ophthalmopathy and Graves' hyperthyroidism. The study amplified TCR beta CDR3 regions using RNA transcripts. HTBI-primed RT-PCR formed the first round, and a multiplex PCR formed the second. TCRdb reanalysed the multiplex PCR reads using MiXCR and keeps one entry per CDR3 protein. The sample yields some 350,000 distinct CDR3 sequences, 15% to 20% seen once. Sequenced: peripheral blood. The receptors were sampled from an adult woman with stable Graves' hyperthyroidism.

This clonotype was seen repeatedly, ten times or more. The chain is built from TRBV12-3 or TRBV12-4 and TRBJ2-5, with TRBD2 matching 11 bases. J lost 2 bases, V lost 7 bases, and 9 bases had no gene match. This CDR3 has 16 amino acids. The CDR3 reads CASKPTLAGGQETQYF. CDR3 nucleotides: TGTGCCAGCAAGCCAACCCTAGCGGGAGGTCAAGAGACCCAGTACTTC.

Note on this clonotype: One base away lies a much larger clone, so this may be a sequencing read error. The chain is built from TRBV3-1 and TRBJ2-5; 7 nucleotides align to TRBD1. The V gene end was trimmed by 3 bases and the J gene end by 8 bases; junction bases not matched to a gene: 12. Looked up from germline, CDR1 is LGHDT and CDR2 is YNNKEL (reference sequence). CDR3 size: 15 residues. The CDR3 DNA follows: TGTGCCAGCAGCCAGGGGGACAGTCGGACGAGTACCCAGTACTTC. Amino acid sequence: CASSQGDSRTSTQYF.

This clonotype has ten or more counts. This chain uses TRBV15 with TRBJ2-7; the D is unclear. The CDR3 runs to 15 residues. Trimming stripped 0 bases from V and 0 bases from J, with 9 bases between. Germline V CDR1 and CDR2: LNHNV, YYDKDF (reference sequence). CDR3 sequence (DNA): TGTGCCACCAGCAGAGACACGACTCACTCCTACGAGCAGTACTTC. It yields the protein CATSRDTTHSYEQYF. The variable domain in full, completed from reference TRBV15 and TRBJ2-7, reads DAMVIQNPRYQVTQFGKPVTLSCSQTLNHNVMYWYQQKSSQAPKLLFHYYDKDFNNEADTPDNFQSRRPNTSFCFLDIRSPGLGDTAMYLCATSRDTTHSYEQYFGPGTRLTVT.

The J gene is TRBJ2-7, the V gene TRBV24-1; 8 nucleotides line up with TRBD1. Germline values: CDR1 KGHDR, CDR2 SFDVKD. V lost 5 bases and J lost 6; bases outside the gene matches: 11. The CDR3 runs 15 residues. DNA for the CDR3: TGTGCCACCAGTGGCGCGACAGGGGTATCCCTCGAGCAGTACTTC. Its protein product is CATSGATGVSLEQYF.

The sample holds many counts of this clonotype. This sequence joins TRBV2 and TRBJ1-3; unclear D gene. The CDR3 has 13 amino acids. Trimming removed 4 bases from V and 1 base from J, with 5 bases in between. Germline-derived CDR1 and CDR2 are SNHLY and FYNNEI. CDR3: CASSAWSGNTIYF. The DNA of the CDR3 is TGTGCCAGCAGTGCTTGGTCTGGAAACACCATATATTTT.

This clonotype was picked up many times. J is TRBJ2-5 and V is TRBV12-3 or TRBV12-4; possibly TRBD1 or TRBD2 for D (5 bases each). The V end was cut by 3 bases, the J end by 7 bases, with 15 bases between. The CDR3 has 14 amino acids. CDR3 region: CASSFWDQAGTQYF. The CDR3 bases are TGTGCCAGCAGTTTTTGGGACCAGGCAGGGACCCAGTACTTC.